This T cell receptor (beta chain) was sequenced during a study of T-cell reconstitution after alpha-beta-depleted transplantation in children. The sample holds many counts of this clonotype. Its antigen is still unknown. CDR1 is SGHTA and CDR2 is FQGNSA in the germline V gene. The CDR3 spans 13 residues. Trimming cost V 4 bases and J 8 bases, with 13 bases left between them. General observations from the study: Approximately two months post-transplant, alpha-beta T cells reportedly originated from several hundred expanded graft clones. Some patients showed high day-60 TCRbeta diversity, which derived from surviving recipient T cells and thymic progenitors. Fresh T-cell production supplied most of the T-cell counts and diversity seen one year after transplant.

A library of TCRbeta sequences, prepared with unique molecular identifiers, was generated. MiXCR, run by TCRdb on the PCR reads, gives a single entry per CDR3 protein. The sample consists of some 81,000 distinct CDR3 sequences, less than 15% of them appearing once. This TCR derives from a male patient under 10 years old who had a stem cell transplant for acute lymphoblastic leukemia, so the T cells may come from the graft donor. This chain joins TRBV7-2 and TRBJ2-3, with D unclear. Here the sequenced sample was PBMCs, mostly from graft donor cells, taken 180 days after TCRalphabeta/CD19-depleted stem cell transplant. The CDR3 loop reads CASSSPPLGTQYF. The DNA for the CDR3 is TGTGCCAGCAGCTCCCCTCCCTTGGGTACGCAGTATTTT.